The 8 T cell receptor beta chains listed next were all sequenced from one sample in a study of beta chain features in type 1 diabetes (dated by TCRdb to 2016 to 2018). Beyond this particular receptor, the publication reports: In all four CD4+ subsets, TCRB CDR3 length was moderately but significantly shorter in type 1 diabetes patients.

No antigen has been identified for these receptors. Libraries were prepared through the immunoSEQ multiplex PCR assay. The High Capacity cDNA Reverse Transcription Kit was used to reverse transcribe all of the isolated RNA, meaning that expressed TCRB transcripts were what got sequenced. The source is immuneACCESS, and TCRdb retained only in-frame sequences with V and J called. Part of the clones is not carried over; for the studies checked, unresolved V genes explain less than half of this, and the remainder is unexplained. Counted in this sample were about 99,000 clones; over 25% of them appeared once. Clones ranked in the top ten supply 0.53% of the sample. Sequencing was done on a sample of central memory CD4+ T cells from blood. The receptors stem from a woman under 30 with type 1 diabetes.

The chain joins TRBV28 to TRBJ1-4; no reliable D call. The V and J ends lost 5 bases and 8 bases respectively, with 15 bases between them. CDR1 is MDHEN and CDR2 is SYDVKM in the germline V gene. CDR3 length: 14 residues. The CDR3 sequence is CASSQHPFLEKLFF. CDR3 DNA sequence: TGTGCCAGCAGTCAACACCCCTTTTTGGAAAAACTGTTTTTT.

The chain employs TRBV28 and TRBJ2-3; 9 nucleotides match TRBD2. V lost 6 bases to trimming and J lost 1 base; unmatched junction nucleotides: 5. CDR3 length: 15 amino acids. The germline V gene has CDR1 MDHEN and CDR2 SYDVKM. The CDR3 loop reads CASSFTSGRTDTQYF. The CDR3 nucleotides read TGTGCCAGCAGCTTCACTAGCGGGCGCACAGATACGCAGTATTTT.

The V gene is TRBV7-8, the J gene TRBJ1-2; 8 bases line up with TRBD1. With V trimmed by 1 base and J by 4 bases, 5 bases remained unmatched. The CDR3 extends over 15 amino acids. In germline, CDR1 is SGHVS, CDR2 FQNEAQ. CDR3 DNA sequence: TGTGCCAGCAGCTTAGGGGGGACAGGACTCTATGGCTACACCTTC. It encodes CASSLGGTGLYGYTF.

The V call is TRBV11-3, the J call TRBJ2-1, with a tentative D call TRBD2 (5 bases). Per germline, CDR1 SGHNT and CDR2 YENEEA. The CDR3 is 13 amino acids. Trimming stripped 0 bases from V and 10 bases from J, with 10 bases between. The CDR3 bases are TGTGCCAGCAGCTTAGATACCGGGGTCGAGCAGTTCTTC. Translation: CASSLDTGVEQFF.

The sample holds a few counts of this clone. The chain links TRBV10-3 to TRBJ2-3, with TRBD2 as a possible D gene (5 bases). The V gene lost 7 bases and the J gene lost 3 bases, with 11 bases spanning the gap. Germline lookup yields CDR1 ENHRY and CDR2 SYGVKD. The CDR3 runs 13 residues. The CDR3 region is CAINVGVTDTQYF. The CDR3 region has the DNA TGTGCCATCAATGTGGGAGTTACAGATACGCAGTATTTT.

The J gene is TRBJ2-7, the V gene TRBV6-5; weak D call: TRBD2 (5 bases). Germline V CDR1 and CDR2: MNHEY, SVGAGI. This CDR3 comprises 13 residues. The V and J ends lost 6 bases and 2 bases respectively, with 11 bases between them. The CDR3 reads CASSPDSTYEQYF. The CDR3 DNA sequence: TGTGCCAGCAGCCCGGACTCTACCTACGAGCAGTACTTC.

J is TRBJ2-3 and V is TRBV28, with D uncertain. Trimming pared 6 bases from V and 3 bases from J, leaving 4 bases between. Germline loops: CDR1 MDHEN, CDR2 SYDVKM. The CDR3 length is 11 residues. CDR3 coding DNA: TGTGCCAGCAGATATACAGATACGCAGTATTTT. Translated: CASRYTDTQYF.

There are a few counts of this clone. J is TRBJ2-3 and V is TRBV5-1; D possibly corresponds to TRBD2 (6 bases). Germline V gene data show CDR1 as SGHRS and CDR2 as YFSETQ. This CDR3 region has 13 residues. The V gene lost 3 bases and the J gene lost 3 bases, with 8 bases spanning the gap. The CDR3: CASSSGATDTQYF. The DNA for the CDR3 is TGCGCCAGCAGCTCGGGAGCGACAGATACGCAGTATTTT.